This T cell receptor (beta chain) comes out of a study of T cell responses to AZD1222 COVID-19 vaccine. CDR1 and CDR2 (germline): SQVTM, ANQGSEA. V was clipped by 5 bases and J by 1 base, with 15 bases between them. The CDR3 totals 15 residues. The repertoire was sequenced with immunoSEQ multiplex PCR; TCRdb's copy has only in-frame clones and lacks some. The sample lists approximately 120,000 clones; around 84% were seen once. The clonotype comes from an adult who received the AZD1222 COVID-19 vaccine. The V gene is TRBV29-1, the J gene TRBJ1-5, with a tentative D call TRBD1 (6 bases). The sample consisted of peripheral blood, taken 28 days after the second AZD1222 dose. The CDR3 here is CSVSGEGRSNQPQHF. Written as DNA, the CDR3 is TGCAGCGTTTCAGGGGAAGGTAGGAGCAATCAGCCCCAGCATTTT. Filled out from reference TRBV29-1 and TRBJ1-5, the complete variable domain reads SAVISQKPSRDICQRGTSLTIQCQVDSQVTMMFWYRQQPGQSLTLIATANQGSEATYESGFVIDKFPISRPNLTFSTLTVSNMSPEDSSIYLCSVSGEGRSNQPQHFGDGTRLSIL.